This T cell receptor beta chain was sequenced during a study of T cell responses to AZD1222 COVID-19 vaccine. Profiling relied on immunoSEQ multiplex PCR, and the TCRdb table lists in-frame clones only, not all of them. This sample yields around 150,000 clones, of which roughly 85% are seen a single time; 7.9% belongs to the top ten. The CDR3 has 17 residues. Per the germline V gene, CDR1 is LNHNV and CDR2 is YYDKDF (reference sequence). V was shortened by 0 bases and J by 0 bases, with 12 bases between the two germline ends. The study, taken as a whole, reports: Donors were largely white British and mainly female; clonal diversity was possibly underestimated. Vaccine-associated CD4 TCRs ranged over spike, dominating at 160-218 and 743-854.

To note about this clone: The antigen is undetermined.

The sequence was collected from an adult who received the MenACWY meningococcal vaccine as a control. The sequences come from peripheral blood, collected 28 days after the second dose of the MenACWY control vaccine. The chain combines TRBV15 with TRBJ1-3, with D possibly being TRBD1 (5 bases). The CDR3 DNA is TGTGCCACCAGCAGAGACCCACAGGCTCCCTCTGGAAACACCATATATTTT. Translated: CATSRDPQAPSGNTIYF.